This T cell receptor (beta chain) was sequenced during a study of T cell responses to AZD1222 COVID-19 vaccine. The overall study: Second-dose groups at about 4 or about 12 weeks were pooled. Regarding the study as a whole: Reports indicate that nearly half of spike-specific TCRs are directed at unmutated variant regions. Females made up more of the donors, who were largely white British, and clonal diversity may have come out too low. Sampling captured repertoires only after the peak T cell response.

TCRdb's table, derived via immunoSEQ multiplex PCR, lists solely in-frame clones and lacks some. The top ten clones hold 4% to 5.5% of a sample with under 150,000 clones, roughly 91% of them seen once. Only one count was recorded for this clone. Its specificity is unknown. This TCR derives from an adult in good health. Sample: peripheral blood, taken on day 0 of AZD1222 vaccination.

The CDR3 sequence is CASSGEVAGGESGYTF. The CDR3 DNA is TGTGCCAGCAGCGGCGAGGTGGCTGGGGGAGAGAGTGGCTACACCTTC. V gene TRBV11-2 combines with J gene TRBJ1-2; tentative D call: TRBD1 (5 bases). Germline V gives CDR1 SGHAT, CDR2 FQNNGV. V shed 5 bases and J shed 7 bases, with 23 bases lying between them. The CDR3 loop spans 16 amino acids.